This T cell receptor beta chain was identified in a study of cytomegalovirus exposure and HLA in healthy donors. Findings of the study overall: The tendency of first-cohort TCR clusters to co-occur in the 120 validation repertoires was identified by a subsequent analysis.

V shed 0 bases and J shed 3 bases, with 12 bases lying between them. Germline CDR1 reads ENHRY; CDR2 reads SYGVKD. CDR3 size: 15 residues. Profiled with immunoSEQ multiplex PCR; TCRdb holds only in-frame clones, not every one. Of about 220,000 clones listed, 85% to 90% were seen once; the top ten hold around 2.6%. Points on this clone: Antigen unknown.

This TCR derives from a young man in good health and CMV-seronegative. V gene TRBV10-3 combines with J gene TRBJ2-7; D perhaps matches TRBD2 (6 bases). Sequencing was done on a sample of PBMCs. CDR3 DNA sequence: TGTGCCATCAGTGAGTCGGGCAGGGAGGTCTACGAGCAGTACTTC. The encoded protein is CAISESGREVYEQYF.